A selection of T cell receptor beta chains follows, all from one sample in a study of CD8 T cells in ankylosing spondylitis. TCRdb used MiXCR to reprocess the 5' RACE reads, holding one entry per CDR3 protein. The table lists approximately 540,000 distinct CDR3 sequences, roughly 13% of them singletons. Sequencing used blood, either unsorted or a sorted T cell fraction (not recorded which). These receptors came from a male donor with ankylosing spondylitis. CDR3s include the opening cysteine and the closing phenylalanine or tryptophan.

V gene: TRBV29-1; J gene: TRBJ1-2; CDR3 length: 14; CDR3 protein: CSVEVGQGGYGYTF
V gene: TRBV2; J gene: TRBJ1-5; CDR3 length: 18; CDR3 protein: CASSGDPRQGIWNQPQHF
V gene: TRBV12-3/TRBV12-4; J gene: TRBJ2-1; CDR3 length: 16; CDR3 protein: CASSLFVAADYNEQFF
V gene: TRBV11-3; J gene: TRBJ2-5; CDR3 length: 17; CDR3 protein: CASSSGLSNVRQETQYF
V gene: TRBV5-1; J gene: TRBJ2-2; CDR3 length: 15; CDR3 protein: CASSSRLENTGELFF
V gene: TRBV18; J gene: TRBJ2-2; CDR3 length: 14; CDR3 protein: CASSLRQPTGELFF
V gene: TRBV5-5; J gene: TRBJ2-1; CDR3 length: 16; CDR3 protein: CASSHRTSVSYNEQFF
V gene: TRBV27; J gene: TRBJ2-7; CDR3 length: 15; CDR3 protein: CASSPSGTSGLMQYF
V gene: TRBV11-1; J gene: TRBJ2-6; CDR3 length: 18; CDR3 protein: CASSLGTGYLSGANVLTF
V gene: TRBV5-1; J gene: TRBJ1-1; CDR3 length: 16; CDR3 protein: CASSLSPRGVGTEAFF
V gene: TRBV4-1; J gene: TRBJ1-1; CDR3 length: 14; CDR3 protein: CASSQMVGYVEAFF
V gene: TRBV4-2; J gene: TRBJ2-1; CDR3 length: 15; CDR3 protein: CASSQDGTTYNEQFF
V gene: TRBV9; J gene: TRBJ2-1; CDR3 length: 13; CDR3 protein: CASSLVGDTEQFF
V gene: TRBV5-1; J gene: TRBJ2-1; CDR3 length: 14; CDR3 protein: CASGALVAHNEQFF
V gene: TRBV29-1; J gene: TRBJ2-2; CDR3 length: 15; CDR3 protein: CSVEGGEGGTGELFF
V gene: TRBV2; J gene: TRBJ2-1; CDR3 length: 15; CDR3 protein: CASREGPPGYNEQFF
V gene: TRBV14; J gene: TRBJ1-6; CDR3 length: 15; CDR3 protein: CASSQEGTGNSPLHF
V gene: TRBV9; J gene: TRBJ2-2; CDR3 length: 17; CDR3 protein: CASSATTSGRFTGELFF
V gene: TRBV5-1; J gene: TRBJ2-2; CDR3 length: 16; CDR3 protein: CASSLDGGRAPGELFF
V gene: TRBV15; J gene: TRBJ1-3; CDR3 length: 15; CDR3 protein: CATSRDGGAGNTIYF
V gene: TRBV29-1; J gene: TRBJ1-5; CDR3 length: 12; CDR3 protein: CSVRVGNQPQHF
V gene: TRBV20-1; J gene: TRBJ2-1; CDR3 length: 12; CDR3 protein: CRLIGRRNEQFF
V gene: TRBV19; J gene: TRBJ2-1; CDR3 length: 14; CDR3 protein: CACGRDSSYNEQFF
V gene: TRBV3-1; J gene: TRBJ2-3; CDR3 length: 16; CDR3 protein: CASSRRQGQGTDTQYF
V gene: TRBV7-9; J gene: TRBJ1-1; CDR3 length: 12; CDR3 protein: CASSFHGGEAFF
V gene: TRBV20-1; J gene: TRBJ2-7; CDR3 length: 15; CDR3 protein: CSARDPRGFGDEQYF
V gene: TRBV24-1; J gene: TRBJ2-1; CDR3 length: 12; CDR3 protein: CATAQDYNEQFF
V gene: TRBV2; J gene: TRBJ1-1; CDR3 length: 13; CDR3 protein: CASSVYRVAEAFF
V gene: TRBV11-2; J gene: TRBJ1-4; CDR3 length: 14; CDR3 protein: CASSYGQGYEKLFF
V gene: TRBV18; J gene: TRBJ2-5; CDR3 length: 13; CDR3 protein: CASSPPTQETQYF
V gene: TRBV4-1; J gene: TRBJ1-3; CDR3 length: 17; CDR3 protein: CASSQDAPEGNGNTIYF
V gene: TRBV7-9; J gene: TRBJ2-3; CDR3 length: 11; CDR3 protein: CASSIKDTQYF
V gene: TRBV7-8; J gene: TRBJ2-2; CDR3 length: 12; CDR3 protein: CASTNDPWELFF
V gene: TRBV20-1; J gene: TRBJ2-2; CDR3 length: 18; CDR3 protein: CSAPLPWTSGSPTGELFF
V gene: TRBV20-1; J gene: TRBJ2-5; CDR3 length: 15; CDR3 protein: CSAAAGTGPGETQYF
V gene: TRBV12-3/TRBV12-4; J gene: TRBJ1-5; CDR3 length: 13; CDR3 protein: CATNRGADQPQHF
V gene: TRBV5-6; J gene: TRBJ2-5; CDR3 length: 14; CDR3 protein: CASSFRGGEETQYF
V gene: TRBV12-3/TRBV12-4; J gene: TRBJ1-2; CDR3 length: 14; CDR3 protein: CASSLNIINYGYTF
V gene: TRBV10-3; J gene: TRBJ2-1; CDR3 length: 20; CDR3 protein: CAISESRGTSGRSSYNEQFF
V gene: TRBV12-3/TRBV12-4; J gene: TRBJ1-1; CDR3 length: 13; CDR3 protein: CASSLNGGTEAFF
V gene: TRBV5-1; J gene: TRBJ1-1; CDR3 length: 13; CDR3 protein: CASSSGVGAEAFF
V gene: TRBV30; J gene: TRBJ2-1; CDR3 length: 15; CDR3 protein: CAWSVPGGRAGEQFF
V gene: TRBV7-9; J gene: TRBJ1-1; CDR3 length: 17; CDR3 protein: CASSPLTGLTMNTEAFF
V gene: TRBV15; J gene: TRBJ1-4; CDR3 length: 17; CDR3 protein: CATSGRTGRATNEKLFF
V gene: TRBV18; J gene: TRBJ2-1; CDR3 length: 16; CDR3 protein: CASSPDQVRGSNEQFF
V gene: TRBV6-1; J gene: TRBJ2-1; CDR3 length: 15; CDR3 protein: CASSLSGSRYNEQFF
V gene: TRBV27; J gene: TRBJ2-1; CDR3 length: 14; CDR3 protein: CASSFLGGRNEQFF
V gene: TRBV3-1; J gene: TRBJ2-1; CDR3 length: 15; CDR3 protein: CASSQGRTAPHEQFF
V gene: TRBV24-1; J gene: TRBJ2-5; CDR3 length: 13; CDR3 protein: CATQQDSRETQYF
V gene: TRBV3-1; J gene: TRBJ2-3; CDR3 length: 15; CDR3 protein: CASSQRGRNGDTQYF
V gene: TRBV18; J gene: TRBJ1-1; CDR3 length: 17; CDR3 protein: CASHGDRASLVNTEAFF
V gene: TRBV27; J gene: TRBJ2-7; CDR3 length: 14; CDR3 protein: CASKLGAASYEQYF
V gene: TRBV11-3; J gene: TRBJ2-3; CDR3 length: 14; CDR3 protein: CASSLGTASLTQYF